The 16 T cell receptor beta chains reported below all come from one sample, sequenced in a study of blood T cell repertoires in COVID-19. The data were produced by immunoSEQ multiplex PCR, yet TCRdb's version contains in-frame clones alone and is incomplete. The sample carries 150,000 to 200,000 clones, approximately 91% recorded once. The material sequenced was peripheral blood. The receptors here all came from a man aged 18 to 29 with COVID-19, enrolled during active disease.

As to this clone: Sequence at one end of the junction differs from germline and may be a read error. The V and J genes are TRBV2 and TRBJ1-4; D is perhaps TRBD1 (6 bases). This CDR3 is built from 14 residues. Germline loops: CDR1 SNHLY, CDR2 FYNNEI. CDR3 bases: TGTGCCACCACGATGGGCAGGGGAGAGGAAAAACTGCTTTTT. Translation gives CATTMGRGEEKLLF.

This clone was seen once. The chain is built from TRBV27 and TRBJ2-7, with a possible D match to TRBD2 (7 bases). The germline gives CDR1 MNHEY, CDR2 SMNVEV (reference sequence). CDR3 size: 14 residues. The germline V and J ends were trimmed by 3 bases and 2 bases, with 11 bases remaining between them. The CDR3 coding sequence is TGTGCCAGCAGTTTTGGGGGGGGCGCCTACGAGCAGTACTTC. It translates to CASSFGGGAYEQYF.

The genes are TRBV29-1 and TRBJ1-1; D remains unclear. This CDR3 comprises 13 residues. Germline CDR1 is SQVTM and CDR2 is ANQGSEA. V was pared by 4 bases and J by 0 bases, with 9 bases between. CDR3 region: CSVGRHLNTEAFF. As DNA, the CDR3 is TGCAGCGTTGGGCGGCACCTGAACACTGAAGCTTTCTTT.

The chain joins TRBV6-5 to TRBJ1-2; 7 nucleotides line up with TRBD1. This CDR3 is built from 15 residues. Germline V gene sequence: CDR1 MNHEY, CDR2 SVGAGI. Unmatched junction bases numbered 10, after V lost 5 bases and J lost 4 bases. The CDR3 DNA reads as TGTGCCAGCAGTCCCAGCGGACAGGACGGCTATGGCTACACCTTC. Protein sequence: CASSPSGQDGYGYTF.

The chain has TRBV28 and TRBJ1-3, with TRBD1 matching 8 bases. This CDR3 spans 16 amino acids. From germline, CDR1 is MDHEN and CDR2 SYDVKM. Trimming at V came to 6 bases and at J to 5 bases, leaving 12 bases not matched to a gene. Written as DNA, the CDR3 is TGTGCCAGCAGCCTACACCGGGACAGGAGGAGAAACACCATATATTTT. Its protein is CASSLHRDRRRNTIYF. Based on the CDR3 plus reference TRBV28 and TRBJ1-3, the full variable domain is DVKVTQSSRYLVKRTGEKVFLECVQDMDHENMFWYRQDPGLGLRLIYFSYDVKMKEKGDIPEGYSVSREKKERFSLILESASTNQTSMYLCASSLHRDRRRNTIYFGEGSWLTVV.

This clone was picked up a small number of times. The chain employs TRBV23-1 and TRBJ1-2; D gene uncertain. TRBV23-1 is filed as an ORF, its function uncertain. The ends were cut back, 0 bases at V and 3 bases at J, with 14 bases in the middle. The CDR3 extends over 16 amino acids. Here the CDR3 DNA reads TGCGCCAGCAGTCAATCGGCCCGAGGTTTCTACTATGGCTACACCTTC. Translation: CASSQSARGFYYGYTF.

This chain uses TRBV6-5 with TRBJ2-7, with TRBD1 matching over 7 bases. Germline V gives CDR1 MNHEY, CDR2 SVGAGI. This CDR3 is 12 amino acids long. V shed 5 bases, J shed 6 bases, and the junction held 4 bases outside the gene matches. CDR3 loop: CASSKTGIEQYF. The CDR3 bases are TGTGCCAGCAGTAAGACAGGGATCGAGCAGTACTTC.

The rearrangement uses TRBV7-2 and TRBJ2-1, with TRBD1 identical over 8 bases. The CDR3 is 14 residues long. The germline gives CDR1 SGHTA, CDR2 FQGNSA. The ends lost 1 base at V and 15 bases at J; junction bases unmatched: 11. The CDR3: CASSLEGVRDRPFF. Here the CDR3 DNA reads TGTGCCAGCAGCTTAGAGGGGGTCCGGGACAGGCCGTTCTTC.

The genes are TRBV11-2 and TRBJ2-7, with D tentatively TRBD2 (5 bases). Germline CDR1 SGHAT, CDR2 FQNNGV. Trimming left V 4 bases short and J 4 bases short, with 14 bases between. The CDR3 covers 14 residues. The CDR3 sequence is CASSSLEREYEQYF. CDR3 bases: TGTGCCAGCAGCTCTTTAGAGAGGGAGTACGAGCAGTACTTC.

V is TRBV11-2 and J is TRBJ2-7; D might be TRBD2 (5 bases). This CDR3 comprises 16 residues. From germline, CDR1 is SGHAT and CDR2 FQNNGV. Between the trimmed V and J ends, which lost 1 base and 3 bases, there was a span of 16 bases. CDR3 DNA: TGTGCCAGCAGCTTAGTACGGGAAGTGACCTTCTACGAGCAGTACTTC. Protein product: CASSLVREVTFYEQYF.

The genes are TRBV7-2 and TRBJ1-2; D is undetermined. Germline V gene lookup returns CDR1 SGHTA and CDR2 FQGNSA. V lost 2 bases and J lost 2, with 12 bases in between. The CDR3 consists of 15 residues. The CDR3 reads CASSLWVAGNYGYTF. CDR3 in DNA: TGTGCCAGCAGCTTATGGGTTGCCGGGAACTATGGCTACACCTTC.

The J gene is TRBJ1-1, the V gene TRBV19; perhaps TRBD1 as D (6 bases). There are 13 residues in the CDR3. Germline lookup yields CDR1 LNHDA and CDR2 SQIVND (reference sequence). V lost 6 bases, J lost 6 bases, and 14 bases lay in between. The DNA for the CDR3 is TGTGCCAGTAGGGCTCCGGGACACCCTGAAGCTTTCTTT. Its translation is CASRAPGHPEAFF.

The CDR3 spells CSAGTSRYEQYF. As DNA, the CDR3 is TGCAGCGCGGGGACTAGCCGCTACGAGCAGTACTTC. This chain connects TRBV29-1 to TRBJ2-7; the match to TRBD2 covers 9 bases. Germline CDR1 SQVTM, CDR2 ANQGSEA. The J segment lost 3 bases and the V segment lost 7 bases, leaving 4 bases of the junction unmatched. The CDR3 extends over 12 amino acids.

Remarks on this clone: At one end the junction does not follow the germline gene, possibly because of a read error. The chain has TRBV6-5 and TRBJ1-4; D is ambiguous. This CDR3 is 14 amino acids long. Germline V gene sequence: CDR1 MNHEY, CDR2 SVGAGI. The CDR3 region has the DNA TGTGCCAGCAGTTTGACCGGGGTCAATGAAAAACTGCTTTTT. Translated, it gives CASSLTGVNEKLLF.

V gene TRBV29-1 combines with J gene TRBJ2-5, with D possibly being TRBD1 (6 bases). Trimming stripped 3 bases from V and 5 bases from J, with 13 bases between. The V gene's germline CDR1 is SQVTM and CDR2 ANQGSEA. CDR3 size: 13 residues. The CDR3 reads CSVDPPGEETQYF. As DNA, the CDR3 is TGCAGCGTTGATCCCCCAGGGGAGGAGACCCAGTACTTC.

This clone was counted only a few times. This rearrangement joins TRBV6-6 to TRBJ1-1; D is perhaps TRBD1 (5 bases). The germline V gene encodes CDR1 MNHNY and CDR2 SVGAGI (reference sequence). The V and J ends lost 0 bases and 3 bases respectively, with 8 bases between them. The CDR3 loop spans 14 amino acids. This chain's CDR3 is CASSYSGGDTEAFF. The CDR3 nucleotides are TGTGCCAGCAGTTACTCTGGAGGGGACACTGAAGCTTTCTTT.